This TCR beta chain was recovered during a study of CD8 T cells in ankylosing spondylitis. Regarding the study as a whole: Previously reported in reactive arthritis synovial fluid and blood were some of the motif variants.

On this clonotype: Its antigen is unknown.

Libraries for TCR beta were made by quantitative 5'-RACE with molecular barcodes. TCRdb re-called the 5' RACE reads with MiXCR, one entry per CDR3 protein. The table shows over 150,000 distinct CDR3 sequences, with roughly 13% occurring only once. This CDR3 is built from 15 residues. Germline loops: CDR1 SQVTM, CDR2 ANQGSEA. The V gene lost 4 bases and the J gene lost 2 bases, with 18 bases spanning the gap. Material for sequencing was blood, either unsorted or a sorted T cell fraction (not recorded which). This TCR came from a male donor with ankylosing spondylitis or in good health (not recorded which). The chain links TRBV29-1 to TRBJ2-7; no firm D call. DNA of the CDR3: TGCAGCGTTGGTTTGTACCCGGGCCGAACCTACGAGCAGTACTTC. It yields the protein CSVGLYPGRTYEQYF.